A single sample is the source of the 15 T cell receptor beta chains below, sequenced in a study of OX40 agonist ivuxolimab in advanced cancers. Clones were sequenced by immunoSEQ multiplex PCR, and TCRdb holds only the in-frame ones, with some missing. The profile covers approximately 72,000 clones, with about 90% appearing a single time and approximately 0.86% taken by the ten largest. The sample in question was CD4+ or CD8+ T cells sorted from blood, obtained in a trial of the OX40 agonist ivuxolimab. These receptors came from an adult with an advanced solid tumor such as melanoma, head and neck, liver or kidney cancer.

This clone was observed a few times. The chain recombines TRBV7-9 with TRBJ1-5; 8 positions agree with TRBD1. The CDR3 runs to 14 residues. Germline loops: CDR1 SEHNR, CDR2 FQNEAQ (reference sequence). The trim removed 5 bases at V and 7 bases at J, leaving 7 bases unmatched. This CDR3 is CASSRTGNGQPQHF. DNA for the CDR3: TGTGCCAGCAGCCGGACAGGGAATGGCCAGCCCCAGCATTTT. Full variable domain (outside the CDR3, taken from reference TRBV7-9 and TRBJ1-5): DTGVSQNPRHKITKRGQNVTFRCDPISEHNRLYWYRQTLGQGPEFLTYFQNEAQLEKSRLLSDRFSAERPKGSFSTLEIQRTEQGDSAMYLCASSRTGNGQPQHFGDGTRLSIL.

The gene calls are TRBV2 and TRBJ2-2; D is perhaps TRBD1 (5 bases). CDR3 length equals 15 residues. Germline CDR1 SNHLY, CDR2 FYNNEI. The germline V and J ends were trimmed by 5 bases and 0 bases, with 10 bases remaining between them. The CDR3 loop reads CASSSQVANTGELFF. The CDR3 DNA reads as TGTGCCAGCAGTTCACAGGTCGCGAACACCGGGGAGCTGTTTTTT. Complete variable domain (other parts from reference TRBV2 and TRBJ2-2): EPEVTQTPSHQVTQMGQEVILRCVPISNHLYFYWYRQILGQKVEFLVSFYNNEISEKSEIFDDQFSVERPDGSNFTLKIRSTKLEDSAMYFCASSSQVANTGELFFGEGSRLTVL.

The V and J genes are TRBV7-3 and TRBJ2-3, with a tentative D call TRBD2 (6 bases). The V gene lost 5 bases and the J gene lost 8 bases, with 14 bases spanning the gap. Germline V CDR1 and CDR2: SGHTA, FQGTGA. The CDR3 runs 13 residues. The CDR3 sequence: CASSKAGHFTQYF. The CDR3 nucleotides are TGTGCCAGCAGCAAAGCGGGCCACTTTACGCAGTATTTT.

The CDR3 sequence: CASSLGDGGNTIYF. DNA for the CDR3: TGTGCCAGCAGCTTAGGGGACGGCGGAAACACCATATATTTT. The chain uses TRBV7-2 and TRBJ1-3; TRBD1 is a possible D gene (5 bases). The germline V and J ends were trimmed by 1 base and 4 bases, with 8 bases remaining between them. CDR1 and CDR2 from the germline V gene are SGHTA and FQGNSA. The CDR3 length is 14 residues.

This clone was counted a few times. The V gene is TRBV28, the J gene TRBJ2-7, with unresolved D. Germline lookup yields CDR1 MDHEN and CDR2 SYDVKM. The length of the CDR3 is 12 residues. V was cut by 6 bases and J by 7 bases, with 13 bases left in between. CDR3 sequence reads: CASRPPLGEQYF. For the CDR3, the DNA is TGTGCCAGCAGGCCACCGCTAGGGGAGCAGTACTTC.

CDR3 sequence reads: CATSRSPTGVGEKLFF. In DNA, the CDR3 is TGTGCCACCAGCAGATCTCCGACAGGAGTAGGCGAAAAACTGTTTTTT. The genes are TRBV15 and TRBJ1-4, with a tentative D call TRBD1 (6 bases). The CDR3 length is 16 residues. Germline V gene lookup returns CDR1 LNHNV and CDR2 YYDKDF (reference sequence). V lost 2 bases and J 8 bases, leaving 18 bases between the germline ends.

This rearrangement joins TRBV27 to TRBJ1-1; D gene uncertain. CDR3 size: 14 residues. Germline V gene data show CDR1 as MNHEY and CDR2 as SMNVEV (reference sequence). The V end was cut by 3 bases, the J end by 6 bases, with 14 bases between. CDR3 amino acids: CASSFRSGLPEAFF. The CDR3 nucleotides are TGTGCCAGCAGTTTCCGCTCGGGGTTACCTGAAGCTTTCTTT.

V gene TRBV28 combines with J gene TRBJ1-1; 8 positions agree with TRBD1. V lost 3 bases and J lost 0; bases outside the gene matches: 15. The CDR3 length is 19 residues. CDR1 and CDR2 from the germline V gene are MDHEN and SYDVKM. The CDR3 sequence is CASSFPPGQGILLNTEAFF. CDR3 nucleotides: TGTGCCAGCAGTTTCCCGCCCGGACAGGGAATACTTCTGAACACTGAAGCTTTCTTT. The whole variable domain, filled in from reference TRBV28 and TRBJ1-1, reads DVKVTQSSRYLVKRTGEKVFLECVQDMDHENMFWYRQDPGLGLRLIYFSYDVKMKEKGDIPEGYSVSREKKERFSLILESASTNQTSMYLCASSFPPGQGILLNTEAFFGQGTRLTVV.

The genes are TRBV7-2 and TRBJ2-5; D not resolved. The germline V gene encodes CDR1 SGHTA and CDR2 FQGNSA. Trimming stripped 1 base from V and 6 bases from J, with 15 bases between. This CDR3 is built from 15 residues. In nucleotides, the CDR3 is TGTGCCAGCAGCTTAGAGGGCTTTAGTGGGCAGACCCAGTACTTC. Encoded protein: CASSLEGFSGQTQYF. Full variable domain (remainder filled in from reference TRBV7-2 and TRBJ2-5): GAGVSQSPSNKVTEKGKDVELRCDPISGHTALYWYRQSLGQGLEFLIYFQGNSAPDKSGLPSDRFSAERTGGSVSTLTIQRTQQEDSAVYLCASSLEGFSGQTQYFGPGTRLLVL.

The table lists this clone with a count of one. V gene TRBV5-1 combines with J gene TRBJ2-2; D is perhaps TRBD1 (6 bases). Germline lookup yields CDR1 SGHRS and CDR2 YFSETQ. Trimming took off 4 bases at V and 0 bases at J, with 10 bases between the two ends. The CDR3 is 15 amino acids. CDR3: CASSRSGANTGELFF. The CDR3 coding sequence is TGCGCCAGCAGCAGGTCAGGGGCGAACACCGGGGAGCTGTTTTTT.

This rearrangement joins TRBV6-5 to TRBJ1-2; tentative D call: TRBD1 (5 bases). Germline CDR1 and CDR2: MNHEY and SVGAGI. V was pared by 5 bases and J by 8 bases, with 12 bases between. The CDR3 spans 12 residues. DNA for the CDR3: TGTGCCAGCAGTCCAGCGGGGGGGGGCTACACCTTC. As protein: CASSPAGGGYTF.

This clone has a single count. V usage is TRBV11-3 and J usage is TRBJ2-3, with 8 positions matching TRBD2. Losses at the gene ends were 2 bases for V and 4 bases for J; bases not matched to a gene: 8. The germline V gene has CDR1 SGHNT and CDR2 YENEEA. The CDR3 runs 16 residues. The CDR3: CASSLSRGGLPDTQYF. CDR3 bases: TGTGCCAGCAGCTTAAGTCGGGGGGGCCTCCCAGATACGCAGTATTTT.

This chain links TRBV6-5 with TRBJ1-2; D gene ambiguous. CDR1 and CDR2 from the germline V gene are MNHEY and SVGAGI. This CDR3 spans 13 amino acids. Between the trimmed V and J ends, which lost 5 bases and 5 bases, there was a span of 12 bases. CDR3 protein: CASSEGIGYGYTF. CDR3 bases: TGTGCCAGCAGTGAAGGGATTGGGTATGGCTACACCTTC.

The CDR3, as DNA: TGTGCCAGCAGTGCCTCGACAGGATTATATGGCTACACCTTC. Encoded protein: CASSASTGLYGYTF. The chain joins TRBV2 to TRBJ1-2, with a possible D match to TRBD1 (6 bases). Germline CDR1 reads SNHLY; CDR2 reads FYNNEI. V lost 4 bases, J lost 5 bases, and 14 bases lay in between. This CDR3 region has 14 residues.

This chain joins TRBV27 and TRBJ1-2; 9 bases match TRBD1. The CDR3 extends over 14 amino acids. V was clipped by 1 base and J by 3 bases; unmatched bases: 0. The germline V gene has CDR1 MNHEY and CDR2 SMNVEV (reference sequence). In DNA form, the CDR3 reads TGTGCCAGCAGTTTATGGGACAGGGACTATGGCTACACCTTC. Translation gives CASSLWDRDYGYTF.